This note documents a single T cell receptor (beta chain) sequence. The data originate from a study of blood T cell repertoires in COVID-19. Study at large: PBMCs, B-cell-depleted T cells, or T cells were the source of the cDNA or gDNA that made up the material.

This CDR3 is built from 14 residues. V lost 3 bases to trimming and J lost 5 bases, with 10 bases between them. Germline CDR1 is SGHTA and CDR2 is FQGNSA. Generated by immunoSEQ multiplex PCR, the TCRdb table keeps only in-frame clones and is missing some. Of about 200,000 clones detected, 80% appear once; the ten largest clones hold around 5.1%. This TCR was recovered from a woman aged 70-85 years with acute or convalescent COVID-19. The V and J genes are TRBV7-2 and TRBJ2-2; tentatively, D is TRBD1 (5 bases). The sample comprised peripheral blood. The CDR3: CASSFLGPTGELFF. In nucleotides, the CDR3 is TGTGCCAGCAGCTTCCTGGGGCCTACCGGGGAGCTGTTTTTT. Drawing the rest from reference TRBV7-2 and TRBJ2-2, the complete variable domain is GAGVSQSPSNKVTEKGKDVELRCDPISGHTALYWYRQSLGQGLEFLIYFQGNSAPDKSGLPSDRFSAERTGGSVSTLTIQRTQQEDSAVYLCASSFLGPTGELFFGEGSRLTVL.